These 8 T cell receptor beta chains came from one sample sequenced in a study of cytomegalovirus exposure and HLA in healthy donors. Primers for the PCR totalled 60 Vbeta and 13 Jbeta. Sequencing used immunoSEQ multiplex PCR; TCRdb keeps in-frame clones, though not all of them. The sample carries approximately 84,000 clones, roughly 78% recorded once. Sequenced sample: PBMCs. All receptors come from a male donor in good health and CMV-seropositive.

This clone has a handful of counts. The CDR3 coding sequence is TGTGCCAGCAGTGGGACATCCAAAATGAATCAGCCCCAGCATTTT. It encodes CASSGTSKMNQPQHF. The rearrangement joins TRBV2 to TRBJ1-5, with D possibly matching TRBD1 (5 bases). This CDR3 region has 15 residues. Germline-derived CDR1 and CDR2 are SNHLY and FYNNEI. Deletions cut 4 bases from V and 4 bases from J, with 14 bases between.

V gene TRBV28 combines with J gene TRBJ2-7, with D possibly being TRBD2 (5 bases). The V gene's germline CDR1 is MDHEN and CDR2 SYDVKM. V was pared by 10 bases and J by 0 bases, with 16 bases between. The CDR3 is made up of 14 amino acids. This CDR3 is CAIAEGWSSYEQYF. CDR3 in DNA: TGTGCCATCGCTGAGGGATGGAGCTCCTACGAGCAGTACTTC.

The genes are TRBV7-2 and TRBJ2-1; D unresolved. Germline V gene lookup returns CDR1 SGHTA and CDR2 FQGNSA. Trimming left V 4 bases short and J 4 bases short, with 14 bases between. This CDR3 has 15 residues. The CDR3 loop is CASSSYRASYNEQFF. In DNA, the CDR3 is TGTGCCAGCAGCTCCTACCGCGCGAGTTACAATGAGCAGTTCTTC. The full variable domain, in which reference TRBV7-2 and TRBJ2-1 provide the parts outside the CDR3, is GAGVSQSPSNKVTEKGKDVELRCDPISGHTALYWYRQSLGQGLEFLIYFQGNSAPDKSGLPSDRFSAERTGGSVSTLTIQRTQQEDSAVYLCASSSYRASYNEQFFGPGTRLTVL.

The chain recombines TRBV4-1 with TRBJ2-3, with 7 bases that match TRBD1. The CDR3 contains 15 residues. V lost 5 bases to trimming and J lost 7 bases; unmatched junction nucleotides: 12. CDR1 is MGHRA, CDR2 YSYEKL, per germline. The CDR3 sequence is CASSSQKDRVYTQYF. The CDR3 DNA is TGCGCCAGCAGCTCACAAAAAGACAGGGTATATACGCAGTATTTT.

This rearrangement joins TRBV4-3 to TRBJ2-1, with TRBD1 matching 8 bases. The junction had 4 bases not matched to a gene; V was cut back by 1 base and J by 5 bases. Germline V gene data show CDR1 as LGHNA and CDR2 as YSLEER. The length of the CDR3 is 15 residues. CDR3 in amino acids: CASSQVGQAHNEQFF. For the CDR3, the DNA is TGCGCCAGCAGCCAAGTGGGACAGGCTCACAATGAGCAGTTCTTC.

This chain connects TRBV2 to TRBJ2-2; 13 nucleotides line up with TRBD2. Losses at the gene ends were 2 bases for V and 7 bases for J; bases not matched to a gene: 19. Germline CDR1 SNHLY, CDR2 FYNNEI. CDR3 length equals 21 residues. The DNA for the CDR3 is TGTGCCAGCAGTGAACCAAAAAGTGGGACTAGCGGGGAGAAGAAGGTCGGGGAGCTGTTTTTT. It codes for CASSEPKSGTSGEKKVGELFF.

The rearrangement uses TRBV19 and TRBJ1-3, with D possibly TRBD1 on 5 matching bases. Trimming removed 3 bases from V and 4 bases from J, with 10 bases in between. The germline CDR1 and CDR2 sequences are LNHDA and SQIVND (reference sequence). The CDR3 has 14 amino acids. CDR3 sequence: CASSIRTLGNTIYF. CDR3 coding DNA: TGTGCCAGTAGTATTCGGACACTCGGAAACACCATATATTTT.

V is TRBV12-5 and J is TRBJ2-5; TRBD1 aligns across 8 bases. With V trimmed by 3 bases and J by 4 bases, 7 bases remained unmatched. The CDR3 length is 15 residues. The germline CDR1 and CDR2 sequences are LGHNT and FRNRAP. DNA of the CDR3: TGTGCTAGTGGTTTAGTGGACAGGGCTCGAGAGACCCAGTACTTC. It translates to CASGLVDRARETQYF. Full variable domain (outside the CDR3, taken from reference TRBV12-5 and TRBJ2-5): DARVTQTPRHKVTEMGQEVTMRCQPILGHNTVFWYRQTMMQGLELLAYFRNRAPLDDSGMPKDRFSAEMPDATLATLKIQPSEPRDSAVYFCASGLVDRARETQYFGPGTRLLVL.